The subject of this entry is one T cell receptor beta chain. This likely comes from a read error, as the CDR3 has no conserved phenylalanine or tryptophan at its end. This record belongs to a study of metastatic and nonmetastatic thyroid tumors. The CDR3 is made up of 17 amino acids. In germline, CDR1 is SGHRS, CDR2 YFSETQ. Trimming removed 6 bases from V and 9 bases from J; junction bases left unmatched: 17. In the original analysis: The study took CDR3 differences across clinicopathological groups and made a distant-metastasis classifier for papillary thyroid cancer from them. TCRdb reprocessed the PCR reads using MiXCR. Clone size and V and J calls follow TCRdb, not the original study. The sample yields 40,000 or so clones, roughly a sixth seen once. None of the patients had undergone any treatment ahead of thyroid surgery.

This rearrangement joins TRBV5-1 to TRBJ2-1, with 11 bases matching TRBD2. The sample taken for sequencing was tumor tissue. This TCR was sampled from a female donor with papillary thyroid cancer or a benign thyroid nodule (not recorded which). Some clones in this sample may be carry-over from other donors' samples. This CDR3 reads CASTIFSGRDLGFEQFL. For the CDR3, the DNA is TGCGCCAGCACAATATTTAGCGGGAGGGATTTAGGCTTTGAGCAGTTCCTC.